This TCR beta chain derives from a study of cytomegalovirus exposure and HLA in healthy donors. V shed 5 bases and J shed 0 bases, with 4 bases lying between them. Germline CDR1 SEHNR, CDR2 FQNEAQ (reference sequence). The CDR3 covers 12 residues. Researchers ran the PCR with 60 Vbeta and 13 Jbeta primers. Repertoires were generated with immunoSEQ multiplex PCR, while TCRdb's copy carries only in-frame clones and drops some. Counted here are under 150,000 clones, 65% to 85% occurring once; the ten biggest clones make up 6.5% to 7%. Sequences were obtained from PBMCs. The chain is built from TRBV7-9 and TRBJ1-1; D is unclear. The receptor was derived from a woman aged 40 to 50 in good health and CMV-seropositive. CDR3 amino acids: CASSRMNTEAFF. CDR3 coding DNA: TGTGCCAGCAGCCGTATGAACACTGAAGCTTTCTTT.